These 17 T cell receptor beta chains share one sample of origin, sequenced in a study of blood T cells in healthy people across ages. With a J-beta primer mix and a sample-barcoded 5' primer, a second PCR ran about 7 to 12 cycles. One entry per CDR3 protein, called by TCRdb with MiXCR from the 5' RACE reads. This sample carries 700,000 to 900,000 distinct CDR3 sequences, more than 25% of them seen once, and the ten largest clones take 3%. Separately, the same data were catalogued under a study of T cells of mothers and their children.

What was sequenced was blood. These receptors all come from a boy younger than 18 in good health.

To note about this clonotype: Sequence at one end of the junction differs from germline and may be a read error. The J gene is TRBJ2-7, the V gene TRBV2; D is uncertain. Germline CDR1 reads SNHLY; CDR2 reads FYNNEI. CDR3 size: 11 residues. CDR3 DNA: TGTGCCAGCAGTCCTCAGGACGAGCAGTGCTTC. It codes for CASSPQDEQCF.

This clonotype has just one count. The CDR3 region has the DNA TGTGCCAGTAGTATAGCGGGGGGGGTGCAAGAGACCCAGTACTTC. Translated: CASSIAGGVQETQYF. J is TRBJ2-5 and V is TRBV19; 8 bases are shared with TRBD2. This CDR3 has 15 amino acids. V was clipped by 1 base and J by 2 bases; unmatched bases: 3. Germline loops: CDR1 LNHDA, CDR2 SQIVND (reference sequence).

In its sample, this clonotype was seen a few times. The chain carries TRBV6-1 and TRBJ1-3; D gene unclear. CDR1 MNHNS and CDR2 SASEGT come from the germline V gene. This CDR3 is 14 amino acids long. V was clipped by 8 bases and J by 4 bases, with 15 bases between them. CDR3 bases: TGTGCCAGCCTCGGTTCCAGATCCGGAAACACCATATATTTT. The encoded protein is CASLGSRSGNTIYF.

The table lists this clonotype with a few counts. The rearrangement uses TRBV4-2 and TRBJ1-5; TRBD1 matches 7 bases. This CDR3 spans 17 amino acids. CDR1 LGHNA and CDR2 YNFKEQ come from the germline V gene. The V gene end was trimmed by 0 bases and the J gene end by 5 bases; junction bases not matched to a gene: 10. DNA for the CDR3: TGTGCCAGCAGCCAAGACGGGATGGGACAGAACGATCAGCCCCAGCATTTT. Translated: CASSQDGMGQNDQPQHF.

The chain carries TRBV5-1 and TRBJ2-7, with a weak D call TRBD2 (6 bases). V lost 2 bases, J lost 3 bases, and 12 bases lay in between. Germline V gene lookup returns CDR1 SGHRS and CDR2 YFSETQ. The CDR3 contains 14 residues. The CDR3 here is CASSLRGIGYEQYF. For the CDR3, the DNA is TGCGCCAGCAGCTTACGGGGGATAGGCTACGAGCAGTACTTC.

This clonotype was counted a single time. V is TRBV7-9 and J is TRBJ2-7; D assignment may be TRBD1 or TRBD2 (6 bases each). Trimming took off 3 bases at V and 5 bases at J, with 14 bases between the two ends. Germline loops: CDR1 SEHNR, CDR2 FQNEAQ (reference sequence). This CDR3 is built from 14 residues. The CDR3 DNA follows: TGTGCCAGCAGCTTGAGGGGGGCGAAGGACGAGCAGTACTTC. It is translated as CASSLRGAKDEQYF.

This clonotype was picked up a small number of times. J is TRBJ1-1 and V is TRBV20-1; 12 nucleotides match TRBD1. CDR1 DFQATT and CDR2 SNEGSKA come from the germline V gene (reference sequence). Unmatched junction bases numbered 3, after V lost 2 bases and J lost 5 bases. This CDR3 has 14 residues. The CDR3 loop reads CSARRDRGRTEAFF. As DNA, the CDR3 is TGCAGTGCTAGACGGGACAGGGGGCGGACTGAAGCTTTCTTT.

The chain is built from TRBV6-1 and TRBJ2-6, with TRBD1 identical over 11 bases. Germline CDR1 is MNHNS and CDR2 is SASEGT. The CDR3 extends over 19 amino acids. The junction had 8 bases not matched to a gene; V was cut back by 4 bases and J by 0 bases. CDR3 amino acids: CASSVRGQGGSSGANVLTF. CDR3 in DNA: TGTGCCAGCAGTGTAAGGGGACAGGGGGGGAGCTCTGGGGCCAACGTCCTGACTTTC.

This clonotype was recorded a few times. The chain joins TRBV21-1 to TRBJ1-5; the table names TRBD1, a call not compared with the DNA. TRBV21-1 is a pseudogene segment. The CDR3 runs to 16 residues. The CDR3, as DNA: TGTGCCAGCAGCAATCGCGACAGGGCTAGCAATCAGCCCCAGCATTTT. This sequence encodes CASSNRDRASNQPQHF.

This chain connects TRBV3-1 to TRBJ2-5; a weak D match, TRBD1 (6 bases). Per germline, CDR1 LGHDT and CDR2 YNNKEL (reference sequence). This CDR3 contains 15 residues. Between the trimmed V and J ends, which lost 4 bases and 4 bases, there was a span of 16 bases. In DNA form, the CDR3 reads TGTGCCAGCAGCCTAAGTTTGGGGGCGGGAGAGACCCAGTACTTC. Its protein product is CASSLSLGAGETQYF.

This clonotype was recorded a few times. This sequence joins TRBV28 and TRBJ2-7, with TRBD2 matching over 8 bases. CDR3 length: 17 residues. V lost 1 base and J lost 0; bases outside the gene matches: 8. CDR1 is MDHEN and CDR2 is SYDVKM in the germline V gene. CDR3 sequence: CASSLLFGGAGSYEQYF. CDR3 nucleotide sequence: TGTGCCAGCAGTTTATTATTCGGGGGGGCGGGCTCCTACGAGCAGTACTTC.

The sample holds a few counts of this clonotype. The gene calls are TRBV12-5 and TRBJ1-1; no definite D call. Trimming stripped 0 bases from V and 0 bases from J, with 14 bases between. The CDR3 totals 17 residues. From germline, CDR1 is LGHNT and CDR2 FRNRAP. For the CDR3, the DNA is TGTGCTAGTGGTTTGGTGGCTCTAAATTCGGTGAACACTGAAGCTTTCTTT. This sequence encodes CASGLVALNSVNTEAFF.

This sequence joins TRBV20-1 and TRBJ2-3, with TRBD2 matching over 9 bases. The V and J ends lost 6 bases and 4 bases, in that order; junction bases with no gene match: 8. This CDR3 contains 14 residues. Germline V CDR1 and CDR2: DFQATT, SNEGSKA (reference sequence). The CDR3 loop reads CSAVGTSSADTQYF. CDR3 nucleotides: TGCAGTGCCGTGGGGACTAGCAGCGCAGATACGCAGTATTTT.

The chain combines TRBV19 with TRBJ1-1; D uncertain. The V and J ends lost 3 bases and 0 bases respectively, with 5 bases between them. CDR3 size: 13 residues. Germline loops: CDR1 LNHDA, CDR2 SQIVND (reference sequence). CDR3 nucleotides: TGTGCCAGTAGTATTAACTTGAACACTGAAGCTTTCTTT. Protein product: CASSINLNTEAFF.

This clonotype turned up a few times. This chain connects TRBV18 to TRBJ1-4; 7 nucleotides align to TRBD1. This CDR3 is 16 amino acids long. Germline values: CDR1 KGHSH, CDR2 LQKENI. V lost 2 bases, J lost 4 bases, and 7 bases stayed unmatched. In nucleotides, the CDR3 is TGTGCCAGCTCACCAAATACGGGACAGATTAATGAAAAACTGTTTTTT. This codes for CASSPNTGQINEKLFF.

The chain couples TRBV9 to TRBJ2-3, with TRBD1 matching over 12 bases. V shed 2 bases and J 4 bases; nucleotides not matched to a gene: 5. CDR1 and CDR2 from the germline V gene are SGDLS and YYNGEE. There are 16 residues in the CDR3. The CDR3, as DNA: TGTGCCAGCAGCGTTATCGGGACAGGGGGCTCAGATACGCAGTATTTT. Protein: CASSVIGTGGSDTQYF.

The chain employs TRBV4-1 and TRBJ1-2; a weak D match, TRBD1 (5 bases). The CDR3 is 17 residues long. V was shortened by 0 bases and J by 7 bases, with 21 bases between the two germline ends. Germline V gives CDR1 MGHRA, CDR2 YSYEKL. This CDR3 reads CASSQERGRRGVSGYTF. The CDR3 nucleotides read TGCGCCAGCAGCCAAGAAAGGGGCCGTAGGGGCGTTAGTGGCTACACCTTC.